Listed below are T cell receptor beta chains from one sample, sequenced in a study of blood T cell repertoires in COVID-19. Measured with immunoSEQ multiplex PCR; TCRdb has only the in-frame clones, and not every one. The table records about 220,000 clones, 82% of them present only once. Sample: PBMCs or T cells enriched from blood (not recorded which). These receptors originate from a woman aged 55-75 years who had recovered from COVID-19. The CDR3 runs from the conserved cysteine through the conserved F or W. Each record gives: D gene, clone size, J gene, V gene, CDR3 protein, CDR3 DNA. D genes are given only for firm matches. Not all rows give a size; the values are once, few, many and, for expanded clones, a class.

>.|.|TRBJ1-1|TRBV27
CASSKGPRRDTEAFF
TGTGCCAGCAGTAAGGGACCGAGGAGGGACACTGAAGCTTTCTTT
>.|few|TRBJ1-1|TRBV5-5
CASSLTAEAFF
TGTGCCAGCAGCTTGACGGCTGAAGCTTTCTTT
>.|.|TRBJ1-5|TRBV5-5
CASSLRGGGFSNQPQHF
TGTGCCAGCAGCTTGAGAGGGGGAGGGTTTAGCAATCAGCCCCAGCATTTT
>.|few|TRBJ2-2|TRBV11-2
CASSLDRFTGELFF
TGTGCCAGCAGCTTAGATCGGTTCACCGGGGAGCTGTTTTTT
>.|.|TRBJ1-2|TRBV5-1
CASSLGPSSEGYTF
TGCGCCAGCAGCTTGGGACCTAGCTCAGAGGGCTACACCTTC
>TRBD2|few|TRBJ2-1|TRBV3-1/TRBV3-2
CASSQGRGSHNEQFF
TGTGCCAGCAGCCAAGGCCGCGGGAGCCACAATGAGCAGTTCTTC
>TRBD2|large|TRBJ2-1|TRBV19
CASCLGLAGFDEQFF
TGTGCCAGCTGCTTAGGACTAGCGGGATTTGATGAGCAGTTCTTC
>TRBD1|once|TRBJ1-2|TRBV5-1
CASRETGGYGYTF
TGCGCCAGCAGGGAGACAGGGGGCTATGGCTACACCTTC
>.|.|TRBJ1-2|TRBV7-6
CASSSRGAGYTF
TGTGCCAGCAGCTCCAGGGGAGCGGGCTACACCTTC
>TRBD2|.|TRBJ2-5|TRBV7-7
CASISSGRGQETQYF
TGTGCCAGCATCTCTAGCGGGAGAGGGCAAGAGACCCAGTACTTC
>.|.|TRBJ1-2|TRBV5-5
CASSLGTSNYGYTF
TGTGCCAGCAGCTTAGGGACATCTAACTATGGCTACACCTTC
>.|.|TRBJ1-1|TRBV3-1/TRBV3-2
CASSRDHLAGTEAFF
TGTGCCAGCAGCCGAGACCATCTTGCGGGCACTGAAGCTTTCTTT
>TRBD1|.|TRBJ2-7|TRBV6-5
CASGQGPYEQYF
TGTGCCAGCGGACAGGGGCCCTACGAGCAGTACTTC
>TRBD1|.|TRBJ2-7|TRBV11-2
CASSLAPARGLYF
TGTGCCAGCAGCTTAGCCCCCGCCAGGGGGTTATACTTC
>.|few|TRBJ2-2|TRBV5-8
CASSLTARANTGELFF
TGTGCCAGCAGCTTGACAGCCAGGGCGAACACCGGGGAGCTGTTTTTT
>TRBD1|.|TRBJ1-5|TRBV27
CASSPTGDGSNQPQHF
TGTGCCAGCAGTCCCACAGGGGATGGGAGCAATCAGCCCCAGCATTTT
>.|.|TRBJ1-1|TRBV3-1/TRBV3-2
CASSRDTLNTEAFF
TGTGCCAGCAGCCGTGACACTCTGAACACTGAAGCTTTCTTT
>TRBD1|.|TRBJ1-6|TRBV11-2
CASSSTGGANSPLHF
TGTGCCAGCAGCTCCACAGGGGGCGCGAATTCACCCCTCCACTTT
>.|.|TRBJ2-3|TRBV5-4
CASSLSSDTQYF
TGTGCCAGCAGCTTGTCATCAGATACGCAGTATTTT
>TRBD2|once|TRBJ2-3|TRBV3-1/TRBV3-2
CASSQVSGVVDTQYF
TGTGCCAGCAGCCAAGTTAGCGGGGTGGTAGATACGCAGTATTTT
>TRBD1|.|TRBJ2-7|TRBV6-2/TRBV6-3
CASSYFPGTGLSYEQYF
TGTGCCAGCAGTTACTTCCCCGGGACAGGGCTATCCTACGAGCAGTACTTC
>.|few|TRBJ2-1|TRBV7-2
CASSPDSQPDNEQFF
TGTGCCAGCAGCCCGGACAGCCAACCTGACAATGAGCAGTTCTTC
>TRBD2|.|TRBJ2-1|TRBV19
CASSITGGTWNEQFF
TGTGCCAGTAGTATCACGGGGGGGACTTGGAATGAGCAGTTCTTC
>.|many|TRBJ1-2|TRBV2
CASSQGRIYTF
TGTGCCAGCAGTCAGGGAAGAATCTACACCTTC
>.|.|TRBJ1-4|TRBV3-1/TRBV3-2
CASSLQREKLFF
TGTGCCAGCAGTCTGCAGAGGGAAAAACTGTTTTTT
>.|.|TRBJ2-5|TRBV5-1
CASSLGQGKETQYF
TGCGCCAGCAGCTTGGGTCAGGGGAAGGAGACCCAGTACTTC
>TRBD1|.|TRBJ2-7|TRBV2
CASSEARGQGTYEQYF
TGTGCCAGCAGTGAAGCCCGGGGACAGGGGACCTACGAGCAGTACTTC
>TRBD1|.|TRBJ1-5|TRBV19
CASSILIGNTGGNQPQHF
TGTGCCAGTAGTATTCTCATCGGAAATACAGGGGGCAATCAGCCCCAGCATTTT
>.|.|TRBJ1-2|TRBV13
CASSPRTANYGYTF
TGTGCCAGCAGCCCCCGGACAGCTAACTATGGCTACACCTTC
>TRBD1|.|TRBJ2-1|TRBV19
CASSIGQGAGNEQFF
TGTGCCAGTAGTATTGGACAGGGGGCGGGTAATGAGCAGTTCTTC
>TRBD1|.|TRBJ1-5|TRBV2
CASSQGQGILGQPQHF
TGTGCCAGCAGTCAAGGACAGGGGATCCTCGGACAGCCCCAGCATTTT
>.|.|TRBJ1-1|TRBV10-3
CAISDVAMNTEAFF
TGTGCCATCAGTGATGTGGCCATGAACACTGAAGCTTTCTTT
>TRBD1|.|TRBJ1-1|TRBV29-1
CSVFRGDTEAFF
TGCAGCGTTTTCAGGGGGGACACTGAAGCTTTCTTT
>.|.|TRBJ1-2|TRBV6-6
CASSYPTGDYGYTF
TGTGCCAGCAGTTACCCGACAGGAGACTATGGCTACACCTTC
>TRBD1|few|TRBJ1-1|TRBV5-1
CASSYGSTGDAFF
TGCGCCAGCAGCTACGGATCGACAGGGGATGCTTTCTTT
>.|.|TRBJ1-5|TRBV19
CASSRGGTSKSSNQPQHF
TGTGCCAGTAGTCGGGGGGGGACGAGTAAATCGAGCAATCAGCCCCAGCATTTT
>.|.|TRBJ1-2|TRBV11-2
CASSGSGSPGYTF
TGTGCCAGCAGCGGGTCCGGGTCCCCAGGCTACACCTTC
>TRBD1|.|TRBJ1-3|TRBV6-5
CASSPQTGPGNTIYF
TGTGCCAGCAGCCCCCAGACAGGGCCTGGAAACACCATATATTTT